Each of the 3 T cell receptor beta chains below was sequenced from the same sample in a study of Ad26.COV2.S vaccination and SARS-CoV-2 variants. Some clones are missing from TCRdb's copy, which holds only in-frame ones; the method was immunoSEQ multiplex PCR. This table holds around 320,000 clones, around four fifths found once. The sample's treatment: 15 to 20 received Ad26.COV2.S at low or high dose, single or two shots; about 5 received placebo; per-sample allocation not given. Each sample was drawn 63 days after the first injection (of vaccine or placebo). The sequenced sample was peripheral blood, obtained in a trial of Ad26.COV2.S vaccine versus placebo. The receptor set was obtained from a person aged 18-65 years who received the Ad26.COV2.S COVID-19 vaccine or a placebo.

CDR3 amino acids: CASRLAGVDEQFF. CDR3 coding DNA: TGTGCCAGCAGACTAGCGGGGGTCGATGAGCAGTTCTTC. The J gene is TRBJ2-1, the V gene TRBV2, with 11 bases identical to TRBD2. This CDR3 is built from 13 residues. J lost 8 bases, V lost 6 bases, and 3 bases had no gene match. The germline gives CDR1 SNHLY, CDR2 FYNNEI.

The chain uses TRBV24-1 and TRBJ2-7; D unclear. Trimming removed 3 bases from V and 0 bases from J, with 11 bases in between. The CDR3 is 15 residues long. From germline, CDR1 is KGHDR and CDR2 SFDVKD. CDR3 in DNA: TGTGCCACCAGTGATCCCAGCTCAGGCTCCTACGAGCAGTACTTC. As protein: CATSDPSSGSYEQYF.

The V and J genes are TRBV5-4 and TRBJ1-1; 9 nucleotides line up with TRBD1. Trimming took 4 bases from V and 6 from J; bases not matched to a gene: 7. The CDR3 is 14 residues long. Germline assignment: CDR1 SGHNT and CDR2 YYREEE (reference sequence). The CDR3 loop is CASSLQGAFAEAFF. The CDR3 DNA is TGTGCCAGCAGCCTACAGGGGGCGTTTGCTGAAGCTTTCTTT.